The clone carrying this T cell receptor (beta chain) was counted many times. Its target is not known. TCRdb re-analysed the 5' RACE reads in MiXCR, keeping a single row per CDR3 protein. The table lists 250,000 or so distinct CDR3 sequences, around 10% of them singletons, with around 6.5% in the top ten. This sample stems from a study of CD8 T cells in ankylosing spondylitis. General observations from the study: What seemed typical of ankylosing spondylitis blood was a TCR beta motif built from several highly homologous variants.

Trimming cost V 3 bases and J 12 bases, with 12 bases left between them. The CDR3 has 12 amino acids. Germline CDR1 SGHTA, CDR2 FQGNSA. V gene TRBV7-2 combines with J gene TRBJ2-1; TRBD2 might be the D (6 bases). The TCR comes from a male donor with ankylosing spondylitis or in good health (not recorded which). Source material: blood, either unsorted or a sorted T cell fraction (not recorded which). The CDR3 nucleotides read TGTGCCAGCAGCTTTCGGGAGTTTGGGCAGTTCTTC. It is translated as CASSFREFGQFF.